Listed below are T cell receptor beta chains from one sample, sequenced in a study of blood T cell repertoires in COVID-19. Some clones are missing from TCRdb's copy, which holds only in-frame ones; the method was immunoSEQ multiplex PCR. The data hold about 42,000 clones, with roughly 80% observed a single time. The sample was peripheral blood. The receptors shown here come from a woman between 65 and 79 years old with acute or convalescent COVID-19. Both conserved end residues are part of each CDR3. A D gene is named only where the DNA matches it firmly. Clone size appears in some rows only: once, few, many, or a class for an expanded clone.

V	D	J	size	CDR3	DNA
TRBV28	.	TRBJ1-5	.	CASTGGIKPQHF	TGTGCCAGCACGGGGGGTATTAAGCCCCAGCATTTT
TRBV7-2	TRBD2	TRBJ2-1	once	CASSLSSTSGGEQFF	TGTGCCAGCAGCTTATCCTCGACTAGCGGGGGTGAGCAGTTCTTC
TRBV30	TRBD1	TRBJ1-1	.	CAWRRQLMRGTGTEAFF	TGTGCCTGGAGGCGACAGCTTATGAGAGGGACAGGGACTGAAGCTTTCTTT
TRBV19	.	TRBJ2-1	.	CASSRNEANEQFF	TGTGCCAGTAGTAGGAATGAAGCGAATGAGCAGTTCTTC
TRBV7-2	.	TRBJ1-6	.	CASSLLHYNSPLHF	TGTGCCAGCAGCTTATTACACTATAATTCACCCCTCCACTTT
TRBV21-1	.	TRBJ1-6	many	CASMGGPNSPLHF	TGTGCCAGCATGGGAGGCCCGAATTCACCCCTCCACTTT
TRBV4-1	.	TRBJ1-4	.	CASSQGGRGRTEKLFF	TGCGCCAGCAGCCAAGGTGGACGAGGGAGGACCGAAAAACTGTTTTTT
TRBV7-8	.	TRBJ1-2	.	CASSLAGGSTYGYTF	TGTGCCAGCAGCTTAGCGGGAGGCAGTACCTATGGCTACACCTTC
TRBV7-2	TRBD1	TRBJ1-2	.	CASSLIVAGTGRGYTF	TGTGCCAGCAGCTTAATCGTCGCCGGGACAGGCCGAGGCTACACCTTC
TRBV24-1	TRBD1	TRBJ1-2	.	CATSDSSGTVNYGYTF	TGTGCCACCAGTGATTCTTCCGGGACAGTAAACTATGGCTACACCTTC
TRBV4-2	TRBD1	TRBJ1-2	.	CASSQATGTVYGYTF	TGTGCCAGCAGCCAAGCAACCGGGACAGTCTATGGCTACACCTTC
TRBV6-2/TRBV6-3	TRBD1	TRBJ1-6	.	CASSYFRAAGGSPLHF	TGTGCCAGCAGTTACTTCAGGGCCGCAGGGGGTTCACCCCTCCACTTT
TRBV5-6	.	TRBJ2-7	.	CASSFTGALGYEQYF	TGTGCCAGCAGCTTTACAGGCGCCTTAGGATACGAGCAGTACTTC
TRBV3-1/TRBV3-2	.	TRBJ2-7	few	CASIKTGSYEQYF	TGTGCCAGCATCAAGACCGGGTCCTACGAGCAGTACTTC
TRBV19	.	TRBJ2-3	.	CASQTWGGSTDTQYF	TGTGCCAGTCAAACCTGGGGCGGAAGCACAGATACGCAGTATTTT
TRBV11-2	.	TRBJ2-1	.	CASSFRRRANEQFF	TGTGCCAGCAGCTTCCGTAGGCGGGCCAATGAGCAGTTCTTC
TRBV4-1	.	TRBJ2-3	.	CASSQGGRGPSTDTQYF	TGCGCCAGCAGCCAAGGCGGGCGGGGTCCTAGCACAGATACGCAGTATTTT
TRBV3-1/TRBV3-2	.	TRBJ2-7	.	CASSQHTLPGEQYF	TGTGCCAGCAGCCAACACACGCTTCCTGGCGAGCAGTACTTC
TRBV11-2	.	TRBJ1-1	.	CASSANSGALSTEAFF	TGTGCCAGCAGCGCAAATTCAGGGGCCTTAAGCACTGAAGCTTTCTTT
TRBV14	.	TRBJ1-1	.	CASSRALNTEAFF	TGTGCCAGCTCCAGGGCTCTGAACACTGAAGCTTTCTTT
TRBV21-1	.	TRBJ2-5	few	CASSKKRLAGGLRETQYF	TGTGCCAGCAGCAAGAAGAGACTAGCGGGGGGGCTGAGAGAGACCCAGTACTTC
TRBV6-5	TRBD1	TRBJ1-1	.	CASRGGNTEAFF	TGTGCCAGCAGAGGGGGCAACACTGAAGCTTTCTTT
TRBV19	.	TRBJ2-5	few	CASSTLEQHSEYQETQYF	TGTGCCAGTAGTACTTTGGAGCAACATAGCGAGTACCAAGAGACCCAGTACTTC
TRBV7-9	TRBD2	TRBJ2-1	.	CASSPKFRLAGLKNEQFF	TGTGCCAGCAGCCCAAAGTTTAGACTAGCGGGTCTTAAGAATGAGCAGTTCTTC
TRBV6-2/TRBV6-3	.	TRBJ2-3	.	CASSFTGVPPDTQYF	TGTGCCAGCAGTTTTACCGGGGTACCTCCAGATACGCAGTATTTT